The clone carrying this TCR beta chain was seen only a few times. With V trimmed by 5 bases and J by 14 bases, 27 bases remained unmatched. This CDR3 is built from 18 residues. Germline lookup yields CDR1 SNHLY and CDR2 FYNNEI. A J-beta primer mix and a sample-barcoded 5' primer were used in a second PCR of roughly 6 to 11 cycles. Researchers report that each sample yielded at least 2.5 million CDR3-containing paired-end reads. TCRdb re-called the 5' RACE reads through MiXCR, storing one row per CDR3 protein. The table records more than 700,000 distinct CDR3 sequences, around half of them present only once. The sample comes from a study of blood T cells in healthy people across ages.

The sequencing input was blood. This clonotype originated in a man older than 75 in good health. The gene calls are TRBV2 and TRBJ2-3; TRBD2 matches at 8 bases. CDR3 DNA sequence: TGTGCCAGCAGTAACTCGGGTGGCGGGAGGCCGGCGCACAGATACGCGTATTTT. Amino acids: CASSNSGGGRPAHRYAYF.